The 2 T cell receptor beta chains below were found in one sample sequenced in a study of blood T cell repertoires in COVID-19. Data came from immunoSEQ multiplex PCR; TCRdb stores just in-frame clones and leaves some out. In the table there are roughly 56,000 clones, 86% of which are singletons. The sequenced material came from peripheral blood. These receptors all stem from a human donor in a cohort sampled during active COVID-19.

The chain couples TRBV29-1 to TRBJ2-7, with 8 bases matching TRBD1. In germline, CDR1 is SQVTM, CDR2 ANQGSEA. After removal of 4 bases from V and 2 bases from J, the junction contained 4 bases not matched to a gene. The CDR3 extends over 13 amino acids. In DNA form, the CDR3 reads TGCAGCGTTGTTCCAGGGGGCACCTACGAGCAGTACTTC. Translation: CSVVPGGTYEQYF.

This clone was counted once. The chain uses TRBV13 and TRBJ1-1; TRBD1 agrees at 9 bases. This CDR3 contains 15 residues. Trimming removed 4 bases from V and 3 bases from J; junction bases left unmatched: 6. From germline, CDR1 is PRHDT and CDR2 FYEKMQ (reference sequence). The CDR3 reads CASSSHRGRYTEAFF. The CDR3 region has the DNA TGTGCCAGCAGCTCCCACAGGGGGCGTTACACTGAAGCTTTCTTT.